This T cell receptor (beta chain) was recorded in a study of Ad26.COV2.S vaccination and SARS-CoV-2 variants. The overall study: Donor participated within the Ad26.COV2.S arm of the COV1001 trial. Doses of Ad26.COV2.S were injected into muscle once or twice, 56 days apart. Regarding the study as a whole: Breadth of non-spike TCRs did not differ between vaccinees and placebo recipients. Reportedly, spike-specific CD8+ and CD4+ T cell responses achieved substantial breadth once vaccination had taken place.

Per germline, CDR1 SGHNT and CDR2 YENEEA. This CDR3 comprises 15 residues. The ends lost 5 bases at V and 5 bases at J; junction bases unmatched: 10. As regards this clone: Antigen: not known.

Sample treatment: roughly 19 received Ad26.COV2.S at low or high dose, single or two shots; 5 received placebo; per-sample allocation not given. Following the first vaccine or placebo injection, samples were taken on day 63. The repertoire was sequenced with immunoSEQ multiplex PCR; TCRdb's copy has only in-frame clones and lacks some. This table holds over 250,000 clones, about 89% found once. The material was peripheral blood, obtained in a trial of Ad26.COV2.S vaccine versus placebo. The chain combines TRBV11-3 with TRBJ2-5; 8 nucleotides agree with TRBD2. This clonotype was obtained from a person aged 18-60 years who received the Ad26.COV2.S COVID-19 vaccine or a placebo. CDR3 residues: CASSPGGVAGETQYF. CDR3 DNA: TGTGCCAGCAGCCCCGGGGGGGTAGCTGGGGAGACCCAGTACTTC.